The clone carrying this T cell receptor beta chain was seen many times. Its antigen is not known. This CDR3 has 15 residues. Trimming cost V 5 bases and J 0 bases; bases outside gene matches: 5. Carrying unique molecular identifiers, the cDNA also gained a universal primer site through template switching. TCRdb reprocessed the 5' RACE reads with MiXCR, giving one entry per CDR3 protein. This sample carries fewer than 650,000 distinct CDR3 sequences, less than 9% of them seen once, and the ten largest clones take less than 2%. All of the donors were Caucasians in good health. The sample comes from a study of identical twins. Study findings and constraints: Beta clonotypes that were abundant in cord blood contained fewer insertions, a pattern absent from memory repertoires. The study drew conclusions from cross-sectional statistical analysis, not from following the same donors.

The same sample was also used in a study of yellow fever vaccine responses in identical twins.

Sequenced sample: PBMCs. The clonotype was recovered from a young woman in good health. This chain uses TRBV12-3 or TRBV12-4 with TRBJ2-3, with TRBD2 identical over 7 bases. The CDR3 coding sequence is TGTGCCAGCAGTCCCACGGGGGGTAGCACAGATACGCAGTATTTT. Protein product: CASSPTGGSTDTQYF.